This note documents a single TCR beta chain sequence. This clone was seen only once. Its antigen is currently not known. No base-level quality is on record; no much larger clone is a single base apart. The cohort was made up of approximately 670 healthy bone marrow donors. At the time of sampling, all cohort members were nominally healthy, though unrecorded immune exposures were likely present. The donor was CMV seronegative and was included in the group of 352 seronegative cohort members. Every donor gave a peripheral blood sample, and the peripheral blood mononuclear cells from that sample were used for TCR beta sequencing. The Qiagen DNeasy Blood Extraction Kit was used to extract genomic DNA from the blood cell samples. The germline ends are 22 bases apart after V is trimmed by 6 bases and J by 4 bases. Sequences SGHRS (CDR1) and YFSETQ (CDR2) are obtained from the germline V gene. The CDR3, cysteine through phenylalanine, is 16 amino acids long. The kept DNA is CDR3 alone, 48 bases in frame from the first base.

The receptor library was made with the immunoSEQ multiplex PCR assay. For the multiplex PCR, a mixture combining 60 forward primers for TCR Vbeta segments and 13 reverse primers for TCR Jbeta segments was used. The CDR3 region of rearranged TCR beta genes was amplified from genomic DNA by a multiplex PCR assay. On the Illumina HiSeq System, the amplified TCR beta libraries were sequenced as 87-base-pair reads. As for the original processing: Across the 600 to 700 repertoires, a later analysis counted tens of millions of unique TCR beta chains, approximately 12 million of which were shared by at least two donors. To remove PCR and sequencing errors, raw reads were error-corrected and collapsed into unique sequences using a nearest-neighbor algorithm that merged closely related sequences. V, D and J gene segments were assigned by aligning CDR3 sequences to IMGT reference sequences. For a sequence to be retained, a match of at least six nucleotides to both a V gene segment and a J gene segment was required. A rearrangement was called productive if the CDR3 had no stop codons and remained in frame with V and J, and every other rearrangement was called non-productive. CDR3 was defined according to IMGT convention as the region running from the second conserved V-encoded cysteine to the conserved J-encoded phenylalanine. Sequences without an unambiguous match to a single V gene segment were excluded from the earlier analysis of a few hundred of the donors. In an earlier analysis of approximately 610 of the donors, V segments were called functional above 56.7% productive rearrangements and were called segregating when the between-donor standard deviation exceeded 5%. A statistical classification framework was developed to diagnose cytomegalovirus status using the catalog of TCR beta chain sequences. A later analysis assigned V and J genes by comparing TCR nucleotide sequences with IMGT/GENE-DB human TR gene sequences. The TCRdist pipeline was used in a later analysis to assign CDR3 sequences and most-parsimonious VDJ recombination scenarios. In a later analysis, each TCR beta chain was defined by its CDR3 amino acid sequence together with its V-gene family, and reads without a unique V-gene family were excluded. A later analysis removed nearly 600 highly shared, low-generation-probability nucleotide sequences to deal with suspected cross-contamination and a sequencing artifact. In a later analysis, a clonal expansion index was calculated for each public chain from normalized within-repertoire ranks of inferred template counts. A later analysis computed generation probabilities with a VDJ recombination model fitted to out-of-frame rearrangements, and checked the results against IGoR. In a later analysis, TCR-TCR, TCR-HLA and TCR-CMV co-occurrence was scored with hypergeometric tests, and a repertoire-size bias correction was applied to TCR pairs. To estimate false discovery rates, a later analysis permuted the HLA or CMV assignments 20 times. In a later analysis, co-occurring TCRs were grouped using DBSCAN, with TCRdist sequence similarity added in when clustering inside HLA-allele-positive subsets. Repertoires with fewer than 30,000 or more than 120,000 public chains were left out of co-occurrence clustering, as were several repertoires with anomalous nucleotide sharing. The source is immuneACCESS, and TCRdb retained only in-frame sequences with V and J called. Part of the clones is not carried over; for the studies checked, unresolved V genes explain less than half of this, and the remainder is unexplained. The V and J calls and clone size come from that table; D and trimming were worked out from the DNA. This sample has about 240,000 clones in its table, and approximately 84% of those were observed once. The ten largest clonotypes hold 0.24% of the sample.

The data derive from a study of cytomegalovirus exposure and HLA in healthy donors (dated by TCRdb to the late 2010s). For the study in its entirety: An earlier analysis of around 600 of the donors reported 250 to 300 Gb of sequence data and around 110 million unique TCR beta sequences from about 200 million T cells. An earlier analysis of about 620 of the donors applied high-throughput TCR beta sequencing to assess whether each TCR beta V gene segment acted as functional or pseudogenic. HLA typing covered class I and class II loci at four-digit resolution. Donor age, sex, ethnicity and CMV serostatus were collected together with the repertoire data. On average, around 240,000 unique TCR beta nucleotide sequences were sequenced per donor among about 400 genotyped donors of the cohort, with roughly 20% of those sequences being non-productive. In addition to the first cohort of 650 to 750 subjects, a separate validation cohort of 120 different subjects was used. The study aimed to test whether cataloging public T cell receptors could reveal signatures of past pathogen exposure. Of the roughly 400 genotyped donors, approximately 83% fell in the genetic ancestry cluster associated with self-reported Caucasian donors. All discovery cohort repertoires had been generated on a single sequencing platform. Four to six DR-DQ haplotypes were handled as single units for association and clustering, since linkage in the cohort was strong. The study used immunosequencing to profile the T cell repertoires of 670 or so subjects and linked those repertoires to cytomegalovirus serostatus. A later analysis re-examined previously published TCR beta repertoires from about 700 donors and added high-resolution HLA genotyping to investigate patterns of TCR occurrence. To predict cytomegalovirus infection status, the study combined high-throughput TCR immunosequencing, statistical association of individual TCRs with disease status, and machine learning. The number of donors typed differed by locus, with about 629-630 for A, B, C, DRB1 and DQB1, over 500 for DQA1, 600 to 610 for DPA1, and approximately 470 for DPB1. An early release covering roughly 600 HLA-typed donors comprised 250 to 350 gigabases of sequencing data and roughly 86 million unique TCR sequences. Rather than using new phenotypic data, the later analysis identified candidate immune exposures from TCR beta sequences and from how often those sequences occurred across donors. A later genetic analysis took genome-wide SNP genotypes for about 60% of the roughly 670 donors and used that subset as a discovery cohort.

Overall study outcomes, separate from this receptor: A later analysis associated approximately 17,000 TCR beta sequences with specific HLA alleles at a false discovery rate of 0.05. The only immune exposure information available for the cohort was CMV serostatus. When HLA alleles, especially DR and DQ, strongly co-occurred, attributing TCR associations to individual alleles was difficult. Most TCR sequences were observed very rarely across donors, whereas some public TCRs were present in many individuals. According to a later genetic analysis, donors in an Asian-associated ancestry cluster had fewer N-insertions in productive TCRs than the approximately 630-donor mean. Only TCR beta chains were sequenced in this cohort, and the absence of alpha or paired-chain data limited detectable features. In a later analysis, HLA-associated TCR beta chains were found to be more clonally expanded and to have lower generation probabilities than equally common non-associated chains. Because HLA typing was missing for some donors at each locus, association tests included only the typed subset. Some IMGT-functional V segments, including TRBV6-2 and TRBV6-3, could not be told apart with the 87-base-pair reads, so those segments were excluded. In vitro tests confirmed that three of the cytomegalovirus-associated TCR beta chains recognize cytomegalovirus antigens. Linkage disequilibrium might explain the correlated functional status among segregating V segments, but an unknown experimental factor could not be ruled out. The sequencing pipeline was judged likely to have produced a cluster of highly shared sequence variants as a technical artifact. The study gave a list of 150 to 200 TCR beta chains associated with cytomegalovirus. A later genetic analysis associated a missense DCLRE1C variant with V-gene and J-gene trimming of TCR beta chains, and an independent cohort replicated the association. A further reported finding was that TCR beta sequences accurately predicted the HLA-A and HLA-B alleles for most subjects in the first cohort. Most CMV-associated TCR beta chains appeared to be HLA-restricted in a later analysis, and the HLA associations seemed to be driven largely by CMV exposure. In a later analysis, the rate of TCR association differed among HLA loci, with DRB1 alleles having the most associated TCRs and HLA-C alleles having the fewest. The authors suggested that the approach could potentially be extended to other disease states and immunological phenotypes. The classifier was reported to diagnose cytomegalovirus status with high specificity and sensitivity in both the original and validation cohorts. In an earlier analysis of about 540 of the donors, most TCR beta V segments were observed in productive rearrangements about 87% or about 30% of the time, broadly matching IMGT annotations. In a later analysis, several top co-occurrence clusters were reported to appear linked to parvovirus B19, influenza, CMV and Epstein-Barr virus. Because counts were too low, roughly 18 rarely observed V segments, including chromosome 9 orphons, were left out of the earlier analysis of 500 to 750 of the donors. Sequencing depth was assumed to be roughly uniform across donors in the presence/absence analyses, though that assumption may not hold.

The chain couples TRBV5-1 to TRBJ2-5; tentative D gene TRBD2, with 6 bases matching. The sample comprised PBMCs. This TCR was recovered from a girl aged 2 to 10 in good health and CMV-seronegative. The bases are TGCGCCAGCACGCACGGGACCTTCGTCGGGGGAGAGACCCAGTACTTC. Translated, this gives CASTHGTFVGGETQYF.